This T cell receptor beta chain is from a study of T-cell memory formation after mild COVID-19 (dated by TCRdb to 2020 to 2022). In terms of the full investigation: TCR sequence clusters from the two donors were largely donor specific. In a couple of donors, T-cell clones that expanded and contracted after mild COVID-19 were tracked by sequencing TCRalpha and TCRbeta repertoires over time. Two young, previously healthy adult volunteers made up the cohort, one male and one female. What the research found in general, with its limitations: Balanced CD4/CD8 phenotypes were observed for clones contracting from day 15 to 85, whereas a bias towards CD4+ was observed for a second wave of clones expanding from day 15 to 37. The study covered only two mild cases, and larger cohorts including severe cases with pre-infection samples were considered necessary. SARS-CoV-2 specificity of the second-wave clones peaking on day 37 was not confirmed. The detection of some responding clones in pre-infection memory suggests that pre-existing cross-reactive memory T cells joined the SARS-CoV-2 response. Contracting CD4+ clones appeared mostly in the CM and EM memory subsets, whereas CD8+ clones were enriched in EMRA.

On this clonotype itself: Its antigen is unknown. No much larger clonotype is one base removed from it; base qualities were not supplied.

Sequenced on an Illumina NovaSeq 6000. TCRalpha and TCRbeta cDNA libraries were built by 5'RACE with constant-segment primers, adding sample barcodes and unique molecular identifiers. RNA was extracted from every sample with Trizol reagent. Amplification of the libraries took two PCR steps, and the second step added a second sample barcode plus Illumina TruSeq adapters. Sequencing of the libraries was done on an Illumina NovaSeq, producing 2 x 150 bp paired-end reads. The paper's data handling went like this. Demultiplexing of reads and collapsing into UMI-guided consensus sequences were performed with migec v1.2.7. With mixcr v2.1.11, UMI consensuses were aligned to TRA and TRB V and J templates and assembled into clonotypes. Expanded or contracted clonotypes were those called significant by both edgeR and NoisET, with noise models trained on biological replicates. For edgeR calls, a false discovery rate-adjusted p below 0.01 and a log2 fold-change threshold of 1 were applied. PCA with hierarchical clustering of max-normalized trajectories of the 1000 most abundant clonotypes was used as exploratory dynamics analysis. The CD4 or CD8 phenotype of responding clones was assigned using the separately sequenced CD4+ and CD8+ repertoires. TCRdb reworked the public reads: Q25 trimming with fastp, MiXCR clone assembly, productive beta chains retained. Rows are combined by CDR3 protein, so each entry shows the most common genes and DNA. TCRdb's processing, not the study's, gives the V and J calls here. The sample data list around 450,000 distinct CDR3 sequences, and roughly 26% of these were observed just once. The ten largest account for 7% to 9.5% of the sample.

PBMCs were isolated by Ficoll-Paque density gradient centrifugation. The TCR was taken from an adult woman who had mild COVID-19 (a few samples of this study predate the infection). The sample titles of this study are shuffled in the database, so cell type and time point are left out; the donor was told from shared clones. The sequencing input was PBMCs or a T cell subset sorted from them (not recorded which).

At the DNA level, the sequence is TGTGCCAGCAGCTCCGGACAGGGAAGAGACGAGCAGTACTTC. This is translated as CASSSGQGRDEQYF. This chain is built from TRBV11-3 and TRBJ2-7; TRBD1 agrees with 8 junctional bases. From the cysteine up to the phenylalanine, the CDR3 has a length of 14 residues. The kept DNA is CDR3 alone, 42 bases in frame from the first base. From a lookup of the germline V gene, CDR1 and CDR2 are SGHNT and YENEEA. Compared with germline, V lacks 4 bases and J lacks 5 bases; bases without a gene match: 7.